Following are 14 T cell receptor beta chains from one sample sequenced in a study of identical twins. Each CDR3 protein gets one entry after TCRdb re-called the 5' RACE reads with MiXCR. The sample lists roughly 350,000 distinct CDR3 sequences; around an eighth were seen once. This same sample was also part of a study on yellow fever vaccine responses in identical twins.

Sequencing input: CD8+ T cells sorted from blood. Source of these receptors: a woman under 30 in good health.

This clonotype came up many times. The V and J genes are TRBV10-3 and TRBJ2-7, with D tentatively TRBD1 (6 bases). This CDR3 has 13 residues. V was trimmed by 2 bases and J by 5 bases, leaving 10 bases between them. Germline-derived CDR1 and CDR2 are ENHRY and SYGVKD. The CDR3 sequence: CAISETYRDEQYV. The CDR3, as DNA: TGTGCCATCAGTGAGACATACAGGGACGAGCAGTACGTC.

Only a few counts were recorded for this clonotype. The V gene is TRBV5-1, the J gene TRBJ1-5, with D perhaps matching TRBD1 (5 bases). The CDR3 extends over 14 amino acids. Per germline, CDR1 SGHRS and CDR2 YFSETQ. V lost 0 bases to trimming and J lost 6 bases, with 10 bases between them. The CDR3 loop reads CASSLAQGGQPQHF. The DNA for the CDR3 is TGCGCCAGCAGCTTGGCCCAGGGCGGTCAGCCCCAGCATTTT.

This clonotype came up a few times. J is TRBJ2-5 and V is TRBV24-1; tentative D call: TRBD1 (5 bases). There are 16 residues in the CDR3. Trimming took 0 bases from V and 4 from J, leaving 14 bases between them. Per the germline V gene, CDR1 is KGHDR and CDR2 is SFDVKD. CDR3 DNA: TGTGCCACCAGTGATTTGGTCGCAGGGTTCGGAGAGACCCAGTACTTC. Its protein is CATSDLVAGFGETQYF.

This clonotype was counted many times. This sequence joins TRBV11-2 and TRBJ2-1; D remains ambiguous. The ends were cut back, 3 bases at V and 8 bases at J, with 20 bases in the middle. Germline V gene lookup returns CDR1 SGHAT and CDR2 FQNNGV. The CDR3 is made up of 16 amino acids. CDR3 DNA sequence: TGTGCCAGCAGCTTTTGGGGAAATATGAGGTATGATGAGCAGTTCTTC. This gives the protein CASSFWGNMRYDEQFF.

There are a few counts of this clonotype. This CDR3 is CSVDGYSVEARADTQYF. The CDR3, as DNA: TGCAGCGTTGATGGGTACAGTGTGGAGGCTCGCGCAGATACGCAGTATTTT. The rearrangement uses TRBV29-1 and TRBJ2-3; possible D gene TRBD2, 5 bases. The germline V gene encodes CDR1 SQVTM and CDR2 ANQGSEA. This CDR3 has 17 amino acids. V was clipped by 3 bases and J by 4 bases, with 23 bases between them.

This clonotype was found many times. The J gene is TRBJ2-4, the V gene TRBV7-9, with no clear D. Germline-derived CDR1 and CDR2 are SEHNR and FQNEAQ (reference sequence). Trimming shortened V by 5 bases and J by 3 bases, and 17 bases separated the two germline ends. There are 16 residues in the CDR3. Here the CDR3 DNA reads TGTGCCAGCAGCATACACTCGTCAAGGGACAAAAACATTCAGTACTTC. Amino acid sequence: CASSIHSSRDKNIQYF.

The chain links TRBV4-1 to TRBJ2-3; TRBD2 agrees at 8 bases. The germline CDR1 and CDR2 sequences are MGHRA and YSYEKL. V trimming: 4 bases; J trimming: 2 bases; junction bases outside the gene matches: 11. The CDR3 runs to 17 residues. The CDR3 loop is CASSPGRAGETTDTQYF. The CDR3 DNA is TGCGCCAGCAGCCCCGGGAGAGCGGGGGAGACCACAGATACGCAGTATTTT.

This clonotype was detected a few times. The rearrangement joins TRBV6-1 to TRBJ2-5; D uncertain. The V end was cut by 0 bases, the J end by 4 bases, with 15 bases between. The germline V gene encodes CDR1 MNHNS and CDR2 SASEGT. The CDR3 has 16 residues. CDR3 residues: CASSEAIFIWIETQYF. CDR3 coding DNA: TGTGCCAGCAGTGAAGCGATATTCATCTGGATAGAGACCCAGTACTTC.

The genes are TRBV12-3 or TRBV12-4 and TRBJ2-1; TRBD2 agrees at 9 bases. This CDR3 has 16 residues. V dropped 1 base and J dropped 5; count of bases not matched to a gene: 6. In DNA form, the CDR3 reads TGTGCCAGCAGTTTAGGTCGACTAGCGGCAAACAATGAGCAGTTCTTC. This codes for CASSLGRLAANNEQFF.

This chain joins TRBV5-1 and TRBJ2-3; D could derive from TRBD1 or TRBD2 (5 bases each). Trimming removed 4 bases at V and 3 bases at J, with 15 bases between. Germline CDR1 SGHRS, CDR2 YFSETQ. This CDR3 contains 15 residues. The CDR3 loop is CASSRREFGTDTQYF. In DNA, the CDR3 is TGCGCCAGCAGCCGCAGGGAGTTTGGGACAGATACGCAGTATTTT.

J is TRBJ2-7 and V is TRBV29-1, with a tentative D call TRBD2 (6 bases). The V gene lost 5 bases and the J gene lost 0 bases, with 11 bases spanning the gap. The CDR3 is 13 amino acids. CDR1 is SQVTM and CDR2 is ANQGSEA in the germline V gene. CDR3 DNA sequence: TGCAGCGTTCTAGCGACCAGCTCCTACGAGCAGTACTTC. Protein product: CSVLATSSYEQYF.

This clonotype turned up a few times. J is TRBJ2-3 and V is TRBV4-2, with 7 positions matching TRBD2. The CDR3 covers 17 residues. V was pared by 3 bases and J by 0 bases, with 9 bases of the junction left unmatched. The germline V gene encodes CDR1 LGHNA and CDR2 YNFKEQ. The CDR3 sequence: CASSHDGAGPSTDTQYF. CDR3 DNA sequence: TGTGCCAGCAGCCACGATGGAGCGGGGCCTAGCACAGATACGCAGTATTTT.

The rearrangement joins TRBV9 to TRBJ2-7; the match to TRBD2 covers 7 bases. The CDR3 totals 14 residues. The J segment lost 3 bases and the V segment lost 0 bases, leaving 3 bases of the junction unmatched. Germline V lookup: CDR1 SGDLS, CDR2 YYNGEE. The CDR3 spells CASSVGGLNYEQYF. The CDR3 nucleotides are TGTGCCAGCAGCGTAGGGGGACTAAACTACGAGCAGTACTTC.

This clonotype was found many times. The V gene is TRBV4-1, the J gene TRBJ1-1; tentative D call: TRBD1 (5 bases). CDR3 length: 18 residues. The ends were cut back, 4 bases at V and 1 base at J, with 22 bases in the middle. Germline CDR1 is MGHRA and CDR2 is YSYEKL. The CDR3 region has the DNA TGCGCCAGCAGCCGAGGGGCGAGGGTACATAGGGGGAACACTGAAGCTTTCTTT. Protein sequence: CASSRGARVHRGNTEAFF.